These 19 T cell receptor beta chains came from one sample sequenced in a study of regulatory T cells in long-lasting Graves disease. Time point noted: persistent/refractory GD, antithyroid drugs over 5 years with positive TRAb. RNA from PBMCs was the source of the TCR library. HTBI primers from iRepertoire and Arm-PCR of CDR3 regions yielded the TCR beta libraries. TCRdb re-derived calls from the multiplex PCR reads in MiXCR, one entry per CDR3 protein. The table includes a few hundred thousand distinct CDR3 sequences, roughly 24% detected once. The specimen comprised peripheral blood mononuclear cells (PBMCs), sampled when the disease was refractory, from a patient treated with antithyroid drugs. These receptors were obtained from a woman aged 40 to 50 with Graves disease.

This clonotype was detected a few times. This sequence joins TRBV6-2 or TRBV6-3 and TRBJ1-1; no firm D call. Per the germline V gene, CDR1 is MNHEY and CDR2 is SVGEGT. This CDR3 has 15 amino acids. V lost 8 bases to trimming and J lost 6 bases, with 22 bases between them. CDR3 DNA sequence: TGTGCCAGCTTCGAGCTCCGGGAGAAGTTGGCTGAAGCTTTCTTT. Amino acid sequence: CASFELREKLAEAFF.

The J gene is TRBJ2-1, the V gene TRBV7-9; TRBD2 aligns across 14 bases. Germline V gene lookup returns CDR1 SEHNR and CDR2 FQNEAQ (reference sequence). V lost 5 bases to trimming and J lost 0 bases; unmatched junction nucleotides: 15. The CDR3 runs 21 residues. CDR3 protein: CASSPPPTSGRVPSSYNEQFF. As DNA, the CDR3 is TGTGCCAGCAGCCCCCCACCGACTAGCGGGAGGGTTCCCAGCTCCTACAATGAGCAGTTCTTC.

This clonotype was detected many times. The CDR3: CASSFRDHSPLHF. CDR3 sequence (DNA): TGTGCCAGCAGTTTTCGTGACCATTCACCCCTCCACTTT. This chain connects TRBV12-3 or TRBV12-4 to TRBJ1-6; D unclear. The CDR3 is made up of 13 amino acids. V was trimmed by 3 bases and J by 8 bases, leaving 8 bases between them.

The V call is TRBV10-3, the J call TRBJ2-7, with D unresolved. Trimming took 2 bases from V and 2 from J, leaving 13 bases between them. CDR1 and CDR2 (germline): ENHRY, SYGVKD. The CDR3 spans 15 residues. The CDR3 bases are TGTGCCATCAGTGAGGGTCCCGCAGAGCCCTACGAGCAGTACTTC. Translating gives CAISEGPAEPYEQYF.

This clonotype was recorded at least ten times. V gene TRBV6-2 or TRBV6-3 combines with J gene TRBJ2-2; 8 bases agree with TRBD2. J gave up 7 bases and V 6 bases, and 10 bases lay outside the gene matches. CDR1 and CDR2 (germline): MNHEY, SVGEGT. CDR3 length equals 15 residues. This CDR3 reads CASSPAGASRGELFF. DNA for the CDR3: TGTGCCAGCAGCCCAGCGGGAGCTTCACGCGGGGAGCTGTTTTTT.

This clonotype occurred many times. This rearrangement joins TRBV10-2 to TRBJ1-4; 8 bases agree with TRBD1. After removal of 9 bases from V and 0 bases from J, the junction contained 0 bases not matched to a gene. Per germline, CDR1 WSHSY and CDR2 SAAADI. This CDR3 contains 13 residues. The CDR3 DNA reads TGCGCCAGGGACAGGGCAACTAATGAAAAACTGTTTTTT. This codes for CARDRATNEKLFF.

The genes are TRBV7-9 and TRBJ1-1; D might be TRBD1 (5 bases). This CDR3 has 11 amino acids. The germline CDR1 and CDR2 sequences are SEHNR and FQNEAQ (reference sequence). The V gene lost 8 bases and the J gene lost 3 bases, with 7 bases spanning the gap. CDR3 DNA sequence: TGTGCCAGCGACAGATACACTGAAGCTTTCTTT. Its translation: CASDRYTEAFF.

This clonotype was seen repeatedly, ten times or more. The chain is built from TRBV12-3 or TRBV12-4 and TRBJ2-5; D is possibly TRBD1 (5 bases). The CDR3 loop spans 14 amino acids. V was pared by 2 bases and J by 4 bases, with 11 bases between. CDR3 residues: CASSLSAGLETQYF. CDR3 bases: TGTGCCAGCAGTTTATCGGCAGGGCTAGAGACCCAGTACTTC.

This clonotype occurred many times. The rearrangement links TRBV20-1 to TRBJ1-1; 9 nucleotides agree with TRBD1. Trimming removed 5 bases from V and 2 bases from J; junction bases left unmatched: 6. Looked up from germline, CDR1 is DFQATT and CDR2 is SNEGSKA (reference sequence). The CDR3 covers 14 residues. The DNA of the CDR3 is TGCAGTGCTGGGAAACAGGGGGCTAACACTGAAGCTTTCTTT. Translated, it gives CSAGKQGANTEAFF.

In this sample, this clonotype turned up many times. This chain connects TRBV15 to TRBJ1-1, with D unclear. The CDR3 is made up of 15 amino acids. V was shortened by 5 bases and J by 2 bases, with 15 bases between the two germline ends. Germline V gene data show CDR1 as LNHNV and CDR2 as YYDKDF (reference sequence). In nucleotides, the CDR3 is TGTGCCACCAGCCGACCTCGCAGTGGAAACACTGAAGCTTTCTTT. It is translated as CATSRPRSGNTEAFF.

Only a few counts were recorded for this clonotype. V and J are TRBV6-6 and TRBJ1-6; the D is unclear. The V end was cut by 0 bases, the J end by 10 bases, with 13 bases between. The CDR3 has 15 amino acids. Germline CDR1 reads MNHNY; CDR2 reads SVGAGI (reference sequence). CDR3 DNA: TGTGCCAGCAGTTACTCGGTCAGCTTCAAATCACCCCTCCACTTT. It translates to CASSYSVSFKSPLHF.

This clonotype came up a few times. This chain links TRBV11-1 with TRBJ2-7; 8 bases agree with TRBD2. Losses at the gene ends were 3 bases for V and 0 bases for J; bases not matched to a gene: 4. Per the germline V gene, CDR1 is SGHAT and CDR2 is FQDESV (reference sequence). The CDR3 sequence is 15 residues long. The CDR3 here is CASSFVAGTSYEQYF. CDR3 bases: TGTGCCAGCAGCTTTGTAGCGGGAACCTCCTACGAGCAGTACTTC.

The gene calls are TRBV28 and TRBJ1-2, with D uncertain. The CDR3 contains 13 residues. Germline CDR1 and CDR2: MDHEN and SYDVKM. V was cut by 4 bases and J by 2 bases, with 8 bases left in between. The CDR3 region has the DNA TGTGCCAGCAGTTCCGGGAAGAACTATGGCTACACCTTC. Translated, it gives CASSSGKNYGYTF.

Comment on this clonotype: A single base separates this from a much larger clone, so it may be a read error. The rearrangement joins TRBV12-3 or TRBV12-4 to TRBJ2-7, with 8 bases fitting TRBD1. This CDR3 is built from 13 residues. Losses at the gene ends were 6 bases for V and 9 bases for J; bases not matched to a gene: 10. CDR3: CASSPNPGGRQYF. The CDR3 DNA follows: TGTGCCAGCAGCCCCAACCCAGGGGGCAGGCAGTACTTC.

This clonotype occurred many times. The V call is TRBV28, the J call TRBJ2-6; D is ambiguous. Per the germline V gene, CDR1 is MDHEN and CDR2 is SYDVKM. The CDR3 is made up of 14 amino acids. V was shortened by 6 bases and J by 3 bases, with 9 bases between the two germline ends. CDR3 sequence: CASRERSGANVLTF. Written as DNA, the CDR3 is TGTGCCAGCAGAGAGAGGAGTGGGGCCAACGTCCTGACTTTC.

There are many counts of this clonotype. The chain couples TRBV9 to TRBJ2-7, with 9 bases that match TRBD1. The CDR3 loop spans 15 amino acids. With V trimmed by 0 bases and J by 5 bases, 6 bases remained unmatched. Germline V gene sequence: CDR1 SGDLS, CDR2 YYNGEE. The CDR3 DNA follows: TGTGCCAGCAGCGTAGCGACAGGGGGAAGGGACGAGCAGTACTTC. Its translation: CASSVATGGRDEQYF.

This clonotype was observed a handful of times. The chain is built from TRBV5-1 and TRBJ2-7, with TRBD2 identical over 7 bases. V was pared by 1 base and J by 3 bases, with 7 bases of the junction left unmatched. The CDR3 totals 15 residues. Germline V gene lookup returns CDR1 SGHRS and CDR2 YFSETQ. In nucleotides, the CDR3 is TGCGCCAGCAGCTTGTTTAGCGGGTCCAACTACGAGCAGTACTTC. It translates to CASSLFSGSNYEQYF. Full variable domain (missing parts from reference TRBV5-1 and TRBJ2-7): KAGVTQTPRYLIKTRGQQVTLSCSPISGHRSVSWYQQTPGQGLQFLFEYFSETQRNKGNFPGRFSGRQFSNSRSEMNVSTLELGDSALYLCASSLFSGSNYEQYFGPGTRLTVT.

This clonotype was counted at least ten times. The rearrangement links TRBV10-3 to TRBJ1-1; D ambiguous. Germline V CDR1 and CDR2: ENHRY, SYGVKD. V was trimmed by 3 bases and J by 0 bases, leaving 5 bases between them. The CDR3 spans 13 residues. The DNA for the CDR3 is TGTGCCATCAGTGACCCCGTGAACACTGAAGCTTTCTTT. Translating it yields CAISDPVNTEAFF.

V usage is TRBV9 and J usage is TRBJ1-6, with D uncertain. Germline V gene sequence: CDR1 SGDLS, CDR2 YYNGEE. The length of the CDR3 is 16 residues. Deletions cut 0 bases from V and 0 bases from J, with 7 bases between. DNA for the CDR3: TGTGCCAGCAGCGTAGAGATCGACTCCTATAATTCACCCCTCCACTTT. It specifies CASSVEIDSYNSPLHF. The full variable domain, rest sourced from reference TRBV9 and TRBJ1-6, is DSGVTQTPKHLITATGQRVTLRCSPRSGDLSVYWYQQSLDQGLQFLIQYYNGEERAKGNILERFSAQQFPDLHSELNLSSLELGDSALYFCASSVEIDSYNSPLHFGNGTRLTVT.